This TCR beta chain was recovered during a study of T-cell reconstitution after alpha-beta-depleted transplantation in children. Many counts were recorded for this clonotype. A TCRbeta library incorporating unique molecular identifiers was prepared. TCRdb redid the calling of the PCR reads with MiXCR, one entry per CDR3 protein. The table records about 190,000 distinct CDR3 sequences, 6% to 7% of them present only once. The sequence derives from a human donor who donated a stem cell graft to a child with Wiskott-Aldrich syndrome. The specimen comprised PBMCs from the stem cell graft donor, sampled from the stem cell graft.

CDR3 coding DNA: TGCAGTGCTACAGATCTTGAAATCACTGAAGCTTTCTTT. This gives the protein CSATDLEITEAFF. J is TRBJ1-1 and V is TRBV20-1; D is undetermined. V dropped 4 bases and J dropped 4 bases, with 13 bases sitting between them. CDR1 is DFQATT and CDR2 is SNEGSKA in the germline V gene (reference sequence). The CDR3 contains 13 residues.